Listed below are T cell receptor beta chains from one sample, sequenced in a study of T cells in Graves' hyperthyroidism and ophthalmopathy. From the multiplex PCR reads, TCRdb called clonotypes with MiXCR, one entry per CDR3 protein. The sample includes about 130,000 distinct CDR3 sequences, more than 20% seen only once; the top ten take 60% to 70%. The sequencing input was blood. These receptors were collected from a woman between 50 and 59 years old with Graves' hyperthyroidism that later progressed to Graves' ophthalmopathy. Each CDR3 is given with its conserved first and last residue. The order of the fields is clone size, D gene, J gene, CDR3 length, V gene, CDR3 protein, CDR3 DNA. D genes are given only for firm matches. A row's size may be missing; if present it is once, few, many or a size class.

clone size: few; D gene: .; J gene: TRBJ2-3; CDR3 length: 13; V gene: TRBV20-1; CDR3 protein: CSAHASRADTQYF; CDR3 DNA: TGCAGTGCTCACGCCTCTAGGGCAGATACGCAGTATTTT
clone size: many; D gene: .; J gene: TRBJ2-1; CDR3 length: 15; V gene: TRBV30; CDR3 protein: CAWGGGLGNYNEQFF; CDR3 DNA: TGTGCCTGGGGGGGCGGACTAGGGAACTACAATGAGCAGTTCTTC
clone size: many; D gene: .; J gene: TRBJ2-2; CDR3 length: 17; V gene: TRBV30; CDR3 protein: CAWKMWSTATNTGELFF; CDR3 DNA: TGTGCCTGGAAAATGTGGTCCACAGCGACGAACACCGGGGAGCTGTTTTTT
clone size: .; D gene: .; J gene: TRBJ2-5; CDR3 length: 13; V gene: TRBV7-3; CDR3 protein: CASSLTVAGAQYF; CDR3 DNA: TGTGCCAGCAGCTTAACCGTCGCCGGCGCCCAGTACTTC
clone size: many; D gene: .; J gene: TRBJ2-7; CDR3 length: 12; V gene: TRBV30; CDR3 protein: CAWSRGLYEQYF; CDR3 DNA: TGTGCCTGGAGTAGGGGTCTTTACGAGCAGTACTTC
clone size: few; D gene: TRBD2; J gene: TRBJ2-1; CDR3 length: 13; V gene: TRBV14; CDR3 protein: CASSRQLAGDQFF; CDR3 DNA: TGTGCCAGCAGCCGCCAACTAGCGGGAGACCAGTTCTTC
clone size: .; D gene: .; J gene: TRBJ2-6; CDR3 length: 16; V gene: TRBV6-1; CDR3 protein: CASSPRDPSGANVLTF; CDR3 DNA: TGTGCCAGCAGTCCTAGGGACCCCTCTGGGGCCAACGTCCTGACTTTC
clone size: .; D gene: .; J gene: TRBJ2-3; CDR3 length: 11; V gene: TRBV29-1; CDR3 protein: CSVVEPGTQYF; CDR3 DNA: TGCAGCGTTGTTGAACCCGGAACGCAGTATTTT
clone size: many; D gene: TRBD2; J gene: TRBJ2-3; CDR3 length: 13; V gene: TRBV2; CDR3 protein: CASSEAPGGTQYF; CDR3 DNA: TGTGCCAGCAGTGAGGCCCCGGGGGGGACGCAGTATTTT
clone size: .; D gene: TRBD1; J gene: TRBJ1-1; CDR3 length: 16; V gene: TRBV7-9; CDR3 protein: CASTPRQGALNTEAFF; CDR3 DNA: TGTGCCAGCACCCCTCGACAGGGGGCCCTGAACACTGAAGCTTTCTTT
clone size: many; D gene: TRBD1; J gene: TRBJ2-2; CDR3 length: 17; V gene: TRBV5-1; CDR3 protein: CASSPRGTGGRTGELFF; CDR3 DNA: TGCGCCAGCAGCCCGAGGGGGACAGGGGGCCGCACCGGGGAGCTGTTTTTT
clone size: many; D gene: TRBD2; J gene: TRBJ2-5; CDR3 length: 13; V gene: TRBV28; CDR3 protein: CASSLGLAGGPYF; CDR3 DNA: TGTGCCAGCAGTTTAGGACTAGCGGGAGGGCCCTACTTC
clone size: few; D gene: .; J gene: TRBJ2-1; CDR3 length: 13; V gene: TRBV5-1; CDR3 protein: CASSLPSVDEQFF; CDR3 DNA: TGCGCCAGCAGCTTGCCCTCGGTGGATGAGCAGTTCTTC
clone size: many; D gene: TRBD1; J gene: TRBJ2-2; CDR3 length: 15; V gene: TRBV5-1; CDR3 protein: CASSSDRGQGGELFF; CDR3 DNA: TGCGCCAGCAGCTCGGACAGGGGGCAAGGCGGGGAGCTGTTTTTT
clone size: .; D gene: .; J gene: TRBJ2-5; CDR3 length: 16; V gene: TRBV14; CDR3 protein: CASSPFTPTYQETQYF; CDR3 DNA: TGTGCCAGCAGTCCTTTTACGCCGACCTACCAAGAGACCCAGTACTTC
clone size: .; D gene: TRBD1; J gene: TRBJ2-1; CDR3 length: 14; V gene: TRBV11-1; CDR3 protein: CASSSGQGAGEQFF; CDR3 DNA: TGTGCCAGCAGCTCAGGACAGGGGGCAGGGGAGCAGTTCTTC
clone size: many; D gene: .; J gene: TRBJ1-1; CDR3 length: 14; V gene: TRBV5-5; CDR3 protein: CASSLAQANTEAFF; CDR3 DNA: TGTGCCAGCAGCTTGGCACAGGCGAACACTGAAGCTTTCTTT
clone size: many; D gene: .; J gene: TRBJ2-5; CDR3 length: 13; V gene: TRBV20-1; CDR3 protein: CSARVQGQETQYF; CDR3 DNA: TGCAGTGCTAGAGTGCAGGGGCAGGAGACCCAGTACTTC
clone size: few; D gene: TRBD2; J gene: TRBJ2-1; CDR3 length: 15; V gene: TRBV19; CDR3 protein: CASSDSGSQNNEQFF; CDR3 DNA: TGTGCCAGTAGTGACAGCGGGAGCCAAAACAATGAGCAGTTCTTC
clone size: .; D gene: .; J gene: TRBJ2-7; CDR3 length: 13; V gene: TRBV28; CDR3 protein: CASSLASKGEQYF; CDR3 DNA: TGTGCCAGCAGTTTAGCATCTAAGGGGGAGCAGTACTTC
clone size: many; D gene: .; J gene: TRBJ1-4; CDR3 length: 12; V gene: TRBV3-1; CDR3 protein: CASSQTQEKLFF; CDR3 DNA: TGTGCCAGCAGCCAGACGCAGGAAAAACTGTTTTTT
clone size: .; D gene: TRBD2; J gene: TRBJ2-7; CDR3 length: 15; V gene: TRBV5-1; CDR3 protein: CASSLAGGPLYEQYF; CDR3 DNA: TGTGCCAGCAGCTTGGCGGGAGGGCCTCTTTACGAGCAGTACTTC
clone size: .; D gene: .; J gene: TRBJ2-7; CDR3 length: 13; V gene: TRBV24-1; CDR3 protein: CATSDPEGREQYF; CDR3 DNA: TGTGCCACCAGTGACCCCGAGGGGCGCGAGCAGTACTTC
clone size: many; D gene: TRBD1; J gene: TRBJ1-1; CDR3 length: 14; V gene: TRBV18; CDR3 protein: CASSRNTGGTEAFF; CDR3 DNA: TGTGCCAGCTCAAGAAATACAGGGGGTACTGAAGCTTTCTTT
clone size: many; D gene: TRBD1; J gene: TRBJ2-1; CDR3 length: 15; V gene: TRBV11-3; CDR3 protein: CASSNPRTGGNEQFF; CDR3 DNA: TGTGCCAGCAGCAACCCCCGTACAGGGGGCAATGAGCAGTTCTTC
clone size: many; D gene: .; J gene: TRBJ1-1; CDR3 length: 15; V gene: TRBV11-2; CDR3 protein: CASSLDLRHGTEAFF; CDR3 DNA: TGTGCCAGCAGCTTAGATTTGAGACACGGCACTGAAGCTTTCTTT
clone size: .; D gene: .; J gene: TRBJ1-5; CDR3 length: 16; V gene: TRBV2; CDR3 protein: CASSESVRGRGQPQHF; CDR3 DNA: TGTGCCAGCAGTGAGTCGGTGAGGGGACGGGGTCAGCCCCAGCATTTT
clone size: many; D gene: TRBD2; J gene: TRBJ2-5; CDR3 length: 17; V gene: TRBV3-1; CDR3 protein: CASSRTSGRLGQETQYF; CDR3 DNA: TGTGCCAGCAGCCGGACTAGCGGGAGGCTAGGCCAAGAGACCCAGTACTTC
clone size: many; D gene: .; J gene: TRBJ1-4; CDR3 length: 14; V gene: TRBV3-1; CDR3 protein: CASSPGRFNEKLFF; CDR3 DNA: TGTGCCAGCAGCCCGGGGAGATTTAATGAAAAACTGTTTTTT
clone size: .; D gene: .; J gene: TRBJ2-7; CDR3 length: 15; V gene: TRBV5-1; CDR3 protein: CASSLAGDIVHEQYF; CDR3 DNA: TGCGCCAGCAGCTTGGCCGGGGACATTGTCCACGAGCAGTACTTC
clone size: many; D gene: .; J gene: TRBJ2-7; CDR3 length: 17; V gene: TRBV4-1; CDR3 protein: CASSQAEKAFSSYEQYF; CDR3 DNA: TGCGCCAGCAGCCAAGCAGAGAAAGCCTTTTCCTCCTACGAGCAGTACTTC
clone size: many; D gene: .; J gene: TRBJ2-5; CDR3 length: 15; V gene: TRBV27; CDR3 protein: CASSLSPGDQETQYF; CDR3 DNA: TGTGCCAGCAGTTTATCCCCCGGGGACCAAGAGACCCAGTACTTC
clone size: .; D gene: TRBD1; J gene: TRBJ1-1; CDR3 length: 13; V gene: TRBV5-1; CDR3 protein: CASSAGGYTEAFF; CDR3 DNA: TGCGCCAGCAGTGCAGGGGGCTATACTGAAGCTTTCTTT
clone size: many; D gene: .; J gene: TRBJ1-1; CDR3 length: 15; V gene: TRBV5-1; CDR3 protein: CASSLLGTANTEAFF; CDR3 DNA: TGCGCCAGCAGCTTGTTGGGGACCGCGAACACTGAAGCTTTCTTT
clone size: many; D gene: .; J gene: TRBJ2-7; CDR3 length: 13; V gene: TRBV11-3; CDR3 protein: CASSLMQDHEQYF; CDR3 DNA: TGTGCCAGCAGCTTAATGCAGGACCACGAGCAGTACTTC
clone size: many; D gene: TRBD1; J gene: TRBJ1-2; CDR3 length: 14; V gene: TRBV28; CDR3 protein: CASSYLGTGKGYTF; CDR3 DNA: TGTGCCAGCAGTTACCTCGGGACAGGGAAGGGCTACACCTTC
clone size: few; D gene: .; J gene: TRBJ1-1; CDR3 length: 14; V gene: TRBV9; CDR3 protein: CASSALQANTEAFF; CDR3 DNA: TGTGCCAGCAGCGCACTCCAAGCGAACACTGAAGCTTTCTTT
clone size: .; D gene: TRBD2; J gene: TRBJ2-2; CDR3 length: 17; V gene: TRBV2; CDR3 protein: CASSEWRGAANTGELFF; CDR3 DNA: TGTGCCAGCAGTGAATGGCGGGGGGCCGCGAACACCGGGGAGCTGTTTTTT
clone size: .; D gene: .; J gene: TRBJ1-2; CDR3 length: 14; V gene: TRBV5-1; CDR3 protein: CASSLEGREGGYTF; CDR3 DNA: TGCGCCAGCAGCTTGGAAGGCAGGGAAGGCGGCTACACCTTC
clone size: .; D gene: .; J gene: TRBJ1-2; CDR3 length: 11; V gene: TRBV30; CDR3 protein: CAWMTGYGYTF; CDR3 DNA: TGTGCCTGGATGACTGGGTATGGCTACACCTTC
clone size: .; D gene: TRBD1; J gene: TRBJ1-6; CDR3 length: 15; V gene: TRBV6-5; CDR3 protein: CASSYSTGGESPLHF; CDR3 DNA: TGTGCCAGCAGTTACTCGACAGGGGGCGAATCACCCCTCCACTTT
clone size: once; D gene: .; J gene: TRBJ2-6; CDR3 length: 15; V gene: TRBV2; CDR3 protein: CASRKRVSGANVLTF; CDR3 DNA: TGTGCCAGCAGGAAGAGGGTCTCTGGGGCCAACGTCCTGACTTTC